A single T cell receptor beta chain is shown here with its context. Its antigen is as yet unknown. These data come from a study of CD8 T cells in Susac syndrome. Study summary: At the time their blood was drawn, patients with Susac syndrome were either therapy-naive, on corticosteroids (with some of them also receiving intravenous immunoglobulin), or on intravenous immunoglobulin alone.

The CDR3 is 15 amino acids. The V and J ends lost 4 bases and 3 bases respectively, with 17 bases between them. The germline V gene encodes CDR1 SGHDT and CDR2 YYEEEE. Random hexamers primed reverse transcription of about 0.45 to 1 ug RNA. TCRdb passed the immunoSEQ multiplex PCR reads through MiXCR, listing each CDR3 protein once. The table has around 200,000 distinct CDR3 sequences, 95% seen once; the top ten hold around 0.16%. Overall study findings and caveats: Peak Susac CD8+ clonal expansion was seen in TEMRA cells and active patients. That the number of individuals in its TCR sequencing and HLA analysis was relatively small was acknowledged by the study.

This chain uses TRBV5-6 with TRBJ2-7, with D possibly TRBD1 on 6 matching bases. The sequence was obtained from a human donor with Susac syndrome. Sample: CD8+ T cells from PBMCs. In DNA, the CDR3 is TGTGCCAGCAGCAACCGGGACAACCCAATCTACGAGCAGTACTTC. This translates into CASSNRDNPIYEQYF.